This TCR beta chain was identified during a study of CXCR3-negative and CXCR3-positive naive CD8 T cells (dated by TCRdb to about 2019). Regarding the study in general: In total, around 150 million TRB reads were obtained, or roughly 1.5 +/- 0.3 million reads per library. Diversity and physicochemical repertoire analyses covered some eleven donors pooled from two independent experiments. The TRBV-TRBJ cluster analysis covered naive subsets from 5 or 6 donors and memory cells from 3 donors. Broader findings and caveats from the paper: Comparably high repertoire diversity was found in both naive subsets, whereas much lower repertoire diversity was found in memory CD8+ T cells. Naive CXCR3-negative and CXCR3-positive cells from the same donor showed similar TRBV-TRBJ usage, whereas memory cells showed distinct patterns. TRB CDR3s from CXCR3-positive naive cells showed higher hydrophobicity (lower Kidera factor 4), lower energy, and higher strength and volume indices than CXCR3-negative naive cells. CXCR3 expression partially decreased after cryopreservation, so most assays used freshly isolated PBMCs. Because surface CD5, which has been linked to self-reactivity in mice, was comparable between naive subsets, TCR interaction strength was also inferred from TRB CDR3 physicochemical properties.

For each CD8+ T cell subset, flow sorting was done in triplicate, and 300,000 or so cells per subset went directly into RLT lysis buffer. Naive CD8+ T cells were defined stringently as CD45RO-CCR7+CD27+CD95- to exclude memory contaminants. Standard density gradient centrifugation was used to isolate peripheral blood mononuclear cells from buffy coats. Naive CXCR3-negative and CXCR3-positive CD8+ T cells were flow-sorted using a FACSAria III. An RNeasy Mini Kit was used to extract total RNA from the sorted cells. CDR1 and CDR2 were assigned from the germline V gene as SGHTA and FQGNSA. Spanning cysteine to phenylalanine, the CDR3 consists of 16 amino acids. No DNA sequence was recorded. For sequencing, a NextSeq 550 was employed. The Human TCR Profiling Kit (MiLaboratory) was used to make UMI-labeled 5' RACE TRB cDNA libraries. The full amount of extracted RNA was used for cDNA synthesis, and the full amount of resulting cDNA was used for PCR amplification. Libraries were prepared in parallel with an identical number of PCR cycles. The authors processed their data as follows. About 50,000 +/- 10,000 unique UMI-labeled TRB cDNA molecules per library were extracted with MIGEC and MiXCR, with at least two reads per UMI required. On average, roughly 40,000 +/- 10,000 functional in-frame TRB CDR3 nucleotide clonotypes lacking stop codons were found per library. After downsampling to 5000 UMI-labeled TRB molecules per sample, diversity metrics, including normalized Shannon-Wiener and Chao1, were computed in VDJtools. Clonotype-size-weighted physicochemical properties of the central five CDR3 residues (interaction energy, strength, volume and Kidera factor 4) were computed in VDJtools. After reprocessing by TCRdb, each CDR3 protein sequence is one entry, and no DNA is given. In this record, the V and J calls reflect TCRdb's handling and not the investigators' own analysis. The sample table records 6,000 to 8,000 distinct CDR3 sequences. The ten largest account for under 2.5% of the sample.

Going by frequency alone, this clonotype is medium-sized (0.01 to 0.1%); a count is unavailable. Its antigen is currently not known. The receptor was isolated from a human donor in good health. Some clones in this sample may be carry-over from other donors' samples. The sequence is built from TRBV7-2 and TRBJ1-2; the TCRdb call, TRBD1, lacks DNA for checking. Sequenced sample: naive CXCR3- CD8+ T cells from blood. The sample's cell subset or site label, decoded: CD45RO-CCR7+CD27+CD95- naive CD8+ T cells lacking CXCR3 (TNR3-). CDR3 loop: CASSLGRQGAIYGYTF.